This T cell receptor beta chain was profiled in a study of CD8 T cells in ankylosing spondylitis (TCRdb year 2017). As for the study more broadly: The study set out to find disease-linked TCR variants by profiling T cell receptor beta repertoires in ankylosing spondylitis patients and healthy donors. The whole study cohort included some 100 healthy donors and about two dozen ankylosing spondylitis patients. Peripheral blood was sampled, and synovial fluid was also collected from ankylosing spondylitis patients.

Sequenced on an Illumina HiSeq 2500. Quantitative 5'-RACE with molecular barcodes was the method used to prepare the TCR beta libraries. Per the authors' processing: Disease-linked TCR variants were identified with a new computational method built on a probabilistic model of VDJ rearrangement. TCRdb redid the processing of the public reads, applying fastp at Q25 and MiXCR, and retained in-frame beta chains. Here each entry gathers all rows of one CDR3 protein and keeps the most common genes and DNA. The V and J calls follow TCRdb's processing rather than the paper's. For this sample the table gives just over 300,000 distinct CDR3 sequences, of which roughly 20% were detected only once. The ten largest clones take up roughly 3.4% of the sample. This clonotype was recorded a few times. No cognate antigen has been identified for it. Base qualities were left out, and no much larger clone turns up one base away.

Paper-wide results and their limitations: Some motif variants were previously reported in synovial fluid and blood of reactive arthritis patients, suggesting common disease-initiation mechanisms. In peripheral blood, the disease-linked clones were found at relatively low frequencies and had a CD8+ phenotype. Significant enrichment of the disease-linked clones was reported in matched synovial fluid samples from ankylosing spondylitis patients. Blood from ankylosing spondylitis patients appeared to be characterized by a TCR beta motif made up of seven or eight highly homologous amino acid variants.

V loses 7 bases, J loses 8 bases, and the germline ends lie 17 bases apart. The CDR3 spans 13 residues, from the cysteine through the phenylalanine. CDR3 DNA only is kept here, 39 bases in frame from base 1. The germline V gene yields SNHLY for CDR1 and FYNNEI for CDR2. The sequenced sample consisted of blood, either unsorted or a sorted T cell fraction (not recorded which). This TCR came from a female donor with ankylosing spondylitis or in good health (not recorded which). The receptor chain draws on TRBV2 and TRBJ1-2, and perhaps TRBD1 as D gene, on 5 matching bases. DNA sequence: TGTGCCAGCACATTAGAAGACAGAATAGGCTACACCTTC. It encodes CASTLEDRIGYTF.